The subject of this entry is one T cell receptor (beta chain). Its specific antigen is unknown. The sample holds no much larger clone one base away, and base qualities are not on file. This sample was included in a study of technical replicates of blood from a few donors (dated by TCRdb to the late 2010s). Deletion took 3 bases off V and 3 bases off J, with a span of 9 bases between the germline ends. Taken from cysteine to phenylalanine, the CDR3 has 13 residues. Only the CDR3 portion is preserved as DNA: 39 bases, with reading frame beginning at the first base. The germline V gene specifies SNHLY as CDR1 and FYNNEI as CDR2. The library was made by the immunoSEQ multiplex PCR assay. TCRdb took this table from immuneACCESS and kept in-frame rearrangements with V and J called. Such tables lack part of the clones; where checked against another copy, unresolved V genes explain under half of the gap, and the rest is unexplained. This sample lists more than 75,000 clones; roughly 93% were detected once. Approximately 0.22% of the sample is taken by the ten largest.

Sequenced sample: T cells isolated from PBMCs. The chain joins TRBV2 to TRBJ2-7; a weak D assignment points to TRBD2 (6 bases agree). The sequence was obtained from a human donor in good health. The bases read TGTGCCAGCAGTGAGGGGGGTGACTACGAGCAGTACTTC. Its protein is CASSEGGDYEQYF.